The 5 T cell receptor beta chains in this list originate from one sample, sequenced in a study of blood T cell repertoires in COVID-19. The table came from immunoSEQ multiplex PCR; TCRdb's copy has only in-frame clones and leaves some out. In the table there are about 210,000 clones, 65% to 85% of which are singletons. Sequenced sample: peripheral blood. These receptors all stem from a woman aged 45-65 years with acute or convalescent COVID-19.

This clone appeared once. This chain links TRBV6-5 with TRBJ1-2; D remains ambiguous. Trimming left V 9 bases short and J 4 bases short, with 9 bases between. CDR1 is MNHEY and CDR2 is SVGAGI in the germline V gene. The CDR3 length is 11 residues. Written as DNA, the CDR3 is TGTGCCAGTTCTGAGGGCTATGGCTACACCTTC. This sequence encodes CASSEGYGYTF.

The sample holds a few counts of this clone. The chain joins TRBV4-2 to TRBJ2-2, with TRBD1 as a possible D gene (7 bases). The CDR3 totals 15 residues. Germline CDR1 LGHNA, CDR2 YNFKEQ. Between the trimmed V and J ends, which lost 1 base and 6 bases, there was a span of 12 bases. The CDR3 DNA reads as TGTGCCAGCAGCCAAGTGGAGGGGGCTTCCGGGGAGCTGTTTTTT. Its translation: CASSQVEGASGELFF.

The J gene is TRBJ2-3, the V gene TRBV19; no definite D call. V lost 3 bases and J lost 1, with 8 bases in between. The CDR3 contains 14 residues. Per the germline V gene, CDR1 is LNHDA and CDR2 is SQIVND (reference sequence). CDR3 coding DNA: TGTGCCAGTAGTATCCGGGTTGGCACAGATACGCAGTATTTT. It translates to CASSIRVGTDTQYF.

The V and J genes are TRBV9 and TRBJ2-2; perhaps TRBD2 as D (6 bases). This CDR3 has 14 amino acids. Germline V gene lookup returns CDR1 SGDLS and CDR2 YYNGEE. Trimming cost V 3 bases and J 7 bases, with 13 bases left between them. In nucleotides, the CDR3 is TGTGCCAGCAGCGCTACAGGACTACTCGGGGAGCTGTTTTTT. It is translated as CASSATGLLGELFF.

The CDR3 region has the DNA TGTGCCAGCAGCCTAACCGGGACAGCGAACACTGAAGCTTTCTTT. The encoded protein is CASSLTGTANTEAFF. The chain joins TRBV7-9 to TRBJ1-1; 7 bases are shared with TRBD1. The CDR3 has 15 residues. V lost 5 bases and J lost 1; bases outside the gene matches: 7. Germline V gene data show CDR1 as SEHNR and CDR2 as FQNEAQ (reference sequence).